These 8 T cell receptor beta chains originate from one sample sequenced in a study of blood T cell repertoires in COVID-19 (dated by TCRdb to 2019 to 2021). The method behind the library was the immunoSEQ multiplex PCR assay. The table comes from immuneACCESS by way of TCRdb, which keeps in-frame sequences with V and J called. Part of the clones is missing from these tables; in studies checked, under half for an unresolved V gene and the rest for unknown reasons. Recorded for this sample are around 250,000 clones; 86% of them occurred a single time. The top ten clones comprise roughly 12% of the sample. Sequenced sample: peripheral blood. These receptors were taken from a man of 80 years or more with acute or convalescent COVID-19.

Here the CDR3 DNA reads TGCGCCAGCAGCCCCCAGGACAGGGGGCTAGGGGAAAAACTGTTTTTT. Translating gives CASSPQDRGLGEKLFF. The chain links TRBV4-1 to TRBJ1-4; 11 bases line up with TRBD1. Trimming at V came to 4 bases and at J to 8 bases, leaving 9 bases not matched to a gene. This CDR3 has 16 amino acids. Germline-derived CDR1 and CDR2 are MGHRA and YSYEKL.

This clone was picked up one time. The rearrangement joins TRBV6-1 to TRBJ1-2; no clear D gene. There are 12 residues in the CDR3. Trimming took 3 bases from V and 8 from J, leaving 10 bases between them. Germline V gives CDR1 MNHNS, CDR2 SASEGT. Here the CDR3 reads CASSEGPLGYTF. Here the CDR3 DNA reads TGTGCCAGCAGTGAGGGCCCCCTCGGCTACACCTTC.

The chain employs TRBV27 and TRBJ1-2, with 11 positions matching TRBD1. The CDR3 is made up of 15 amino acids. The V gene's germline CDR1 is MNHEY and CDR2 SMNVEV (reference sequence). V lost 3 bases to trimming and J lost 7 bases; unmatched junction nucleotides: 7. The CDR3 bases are TGTGCCAGCAGTTTTTGGACAGGGGGCTTATCTGGCTACACCTTC. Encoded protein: CASSFWTGGLSGYTF.

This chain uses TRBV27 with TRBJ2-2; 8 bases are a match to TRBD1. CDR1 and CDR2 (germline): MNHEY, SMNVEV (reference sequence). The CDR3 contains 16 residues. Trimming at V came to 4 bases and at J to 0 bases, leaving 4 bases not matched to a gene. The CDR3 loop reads CASSWDRFSNTGELFF. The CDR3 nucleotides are TGTGCCAGCAGTTGGGACAGGTTCTCGAACACCGGGGAGCTGTTTTTT.

The CDR3 DNA follows: TGTGCCAGCAGCACGACTCATTCCCCATACAATGAGCAGTTCTTC. This translates into CASSTTHSPYNEQFF. This rearrangement joins TRBV28 to TRBJ2-1; D uncertain. V lost 6 bases to trimming and J lost 4 bases, with 16 bases between them. Germline lookup yields CDR1 MDHEN and CDR2 SYDVKM. The CDR3 contains 15 residues. Based on the CDR3 plus reference TRBV28 and TRBJ2-1, the full variable domain is DVKVTQSSRYLVKRTGEKVFLECVQDMDHENMFWYRQDPGLGLRLIYFSYDVKMKEKGDIPEGYSVSREKKERFSLILESASTNQTSMYLCASSTTHSPYNEQFFGPGTRLTVL.

The chain's CDR3 is CASSLILQGTPGGTEAFF. In nucleotides, the CDR3 is TGTGCCAGCAGCTTGATCCTACAGGGCACCCCCGGAGGAACTGAAGCTTTCTTT. This chain links TRBV7-8 with TRBJ1-1, with D maybe TRBD1 (6 bases). The length of the CDR3 is 18 residues. V was trimmed by 3 bases and J by 5 bases, leaving 25 bases between them. Germline CDR1 is SGHVS and CDR2 is FQNEAQ.

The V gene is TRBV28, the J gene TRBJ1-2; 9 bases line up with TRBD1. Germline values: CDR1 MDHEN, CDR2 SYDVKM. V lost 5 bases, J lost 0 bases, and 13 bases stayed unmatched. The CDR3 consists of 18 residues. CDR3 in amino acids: CASSDPRDRASANYGYTF. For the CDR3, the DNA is TGTGCCAGCAGTGACCCCCGGGACAGGGCGTCGGCTAACTATGGCTACACCTTC.

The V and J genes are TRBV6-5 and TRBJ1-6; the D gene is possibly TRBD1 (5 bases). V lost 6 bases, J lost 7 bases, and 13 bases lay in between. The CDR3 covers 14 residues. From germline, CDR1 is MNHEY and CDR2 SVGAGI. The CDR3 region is CASSVQGRNSPLHF. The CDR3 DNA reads TGTGCCAGCAGCGTTCAGGGTAGGAATTCACCCCTCCACTTT.